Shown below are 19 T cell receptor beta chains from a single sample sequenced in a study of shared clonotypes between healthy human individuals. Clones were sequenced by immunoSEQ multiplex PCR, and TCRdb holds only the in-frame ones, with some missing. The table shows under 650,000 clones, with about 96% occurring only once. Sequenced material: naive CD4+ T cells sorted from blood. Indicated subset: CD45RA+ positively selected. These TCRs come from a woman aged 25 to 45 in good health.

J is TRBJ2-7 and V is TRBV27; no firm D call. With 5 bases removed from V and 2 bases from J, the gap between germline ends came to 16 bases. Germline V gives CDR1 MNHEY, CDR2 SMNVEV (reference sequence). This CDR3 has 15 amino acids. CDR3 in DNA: TGTGCCAGCAGTACGACAATCCTACCTACCTACGAGCAGTACTTC. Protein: CASSTTILPTYEQYF.

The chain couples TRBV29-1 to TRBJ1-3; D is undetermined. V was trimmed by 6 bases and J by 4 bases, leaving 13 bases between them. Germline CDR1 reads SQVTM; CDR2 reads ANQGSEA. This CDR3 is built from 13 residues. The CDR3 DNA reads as TGCAGCGTCGCCCCAGGAGCAGGAAACACCATATATTTT. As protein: CSVAPGAGNTIYF. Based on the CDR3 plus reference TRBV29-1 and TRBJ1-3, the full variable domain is SAVISQKPSRDICQRGTSLTIQCQVDSQVTMMFWYRQQPGQSLTLIATANQGSEATYESGFVIDKFPISRPNLTFSTLTVSNMSPEDSSIYLCSVAPGAGNTIYFGEGSWLTVV.

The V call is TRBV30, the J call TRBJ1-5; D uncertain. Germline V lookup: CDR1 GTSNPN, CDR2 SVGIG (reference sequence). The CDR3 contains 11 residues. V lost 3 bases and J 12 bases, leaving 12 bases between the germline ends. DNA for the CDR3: TGTGCCTGGAGAGAAGGAGGATTCCAGCATTTT. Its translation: CAWREGGFQHF. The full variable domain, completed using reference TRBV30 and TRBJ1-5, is SQTIHQWPATLVQPVGSPLSLECTVEGTSNPNLYWYRQAAGRGLQLLFYSVGIGQISSEVPQNLSASRPQDRQFILSSKKLLLSDSGFYLCAWREGGFQHFGDGTRLSIL.

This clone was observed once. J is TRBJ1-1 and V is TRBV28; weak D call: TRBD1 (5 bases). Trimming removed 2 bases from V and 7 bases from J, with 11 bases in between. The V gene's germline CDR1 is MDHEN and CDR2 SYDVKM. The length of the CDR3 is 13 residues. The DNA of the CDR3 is TGTGCCAGCAGTTTACCCCCAGGGCTTGAAGCTTTCTTT. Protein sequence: CASSLPPGLEAFF.

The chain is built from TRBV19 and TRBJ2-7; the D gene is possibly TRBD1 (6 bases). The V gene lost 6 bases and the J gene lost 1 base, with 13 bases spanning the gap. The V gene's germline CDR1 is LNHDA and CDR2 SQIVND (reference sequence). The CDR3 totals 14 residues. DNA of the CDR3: TGTGCCAGTAGATCCGGGACACCGTCCTACGAGCAGTACTTC. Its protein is CASRSGTPSYEQYF.

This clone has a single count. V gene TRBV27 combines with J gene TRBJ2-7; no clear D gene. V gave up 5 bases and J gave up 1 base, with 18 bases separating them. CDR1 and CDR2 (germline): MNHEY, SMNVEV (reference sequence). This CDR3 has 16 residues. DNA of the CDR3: TGTGCCAGCAGTATAACCTCGGCGGAGAGATCCTACGAGCAGTACTTC. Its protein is CASSITSAERSYEQYF.

CDR3 nucleotide sequence: TGTGCCTGGAGTGTACCCTCGCTACTAGCGGGAGGCCTAAATGAGCAGTTCTTC. It is translated as CAWSVPSLLAGGLNEQFF. The genes are TRBV30 and TRBJ2-1; 12 bases match TRBD2. V was clipped by 0 bases and J by 7 bases; unmatched bases: 13. This CDR3 has 18 amino acids. Germline-derived CDR1 and CDR2 are GTSNPN and SVGIG (reference sequence).

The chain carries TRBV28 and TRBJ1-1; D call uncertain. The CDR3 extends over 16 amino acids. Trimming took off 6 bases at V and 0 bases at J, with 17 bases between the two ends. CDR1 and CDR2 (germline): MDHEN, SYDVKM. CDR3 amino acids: CASSSLRGYMNTEAFF. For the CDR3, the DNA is TGTGCCAGCAGCTCCCTGCGGGGTTACATGAACACTGAAGCTTTCTTT. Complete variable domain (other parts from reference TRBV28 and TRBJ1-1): DVKVTQSSRYLVKRTGEKVFLECVQDMDHENMFWYRQDPGLGLRLIYFSYDVKMKEKGDIPEGYSVSREKKERFSLILESASTNQTSMYLCASSSLRGYMNTEAFFGQGTRLTVV.

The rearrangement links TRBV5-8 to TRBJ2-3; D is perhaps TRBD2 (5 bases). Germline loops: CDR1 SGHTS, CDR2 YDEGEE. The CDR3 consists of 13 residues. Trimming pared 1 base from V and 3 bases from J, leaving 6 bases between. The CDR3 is CASSLRGTDTQYF. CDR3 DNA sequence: TGTGCCAGCAGCTTGCGGGGAACAGATACGCAGTATTTT.

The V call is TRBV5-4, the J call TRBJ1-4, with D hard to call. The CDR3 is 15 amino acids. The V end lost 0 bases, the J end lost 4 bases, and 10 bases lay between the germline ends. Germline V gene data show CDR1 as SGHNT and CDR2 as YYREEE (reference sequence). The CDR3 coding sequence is TGTGCCAGCAGCTTGGCGGGAGTGGGTAATGAAAAACTGTTTTTT. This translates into CASSLAGVGNEKLFF. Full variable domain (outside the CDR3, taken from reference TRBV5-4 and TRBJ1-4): ETGVTQSPTHLIKTRGQQVTLRCSSQSGHNTVSWYQQALGQGPQFIFQYYREEENGRGNFPPRFSGLQFPNYSSELNVNALELDDSALYLCASSLAGVGNEKLFFGSGTQLSVL.

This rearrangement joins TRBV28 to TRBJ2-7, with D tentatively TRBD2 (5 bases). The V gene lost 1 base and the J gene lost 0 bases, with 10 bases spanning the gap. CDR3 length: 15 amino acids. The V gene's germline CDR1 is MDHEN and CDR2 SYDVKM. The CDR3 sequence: CASSLSTSPSYEQYF. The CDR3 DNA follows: TGTGCCAGCAGTTTATCAACTAGTCCCTCCTACGAGCAGTACTTC.

The CDR3 DNA reads as TGTGCCAGCAGCTTGGGGGGGGCAGCCCCAATGATTGACACAGATACGCAGTATTTT. It translates to CASSLGGAAPMIDTDTQYF. The chain has TRBV5-6 and TRBJ2-3; TRBD1 or TRBD2 may be the D gene (6 bases each). This CDR3 has 19 residues. The germline V gene has CDR1 SGHDT and CDR2 YYEEEE. Trimming shortened V by 0 bases and J by 2 bases, and 22 bases separated the two germline ends.

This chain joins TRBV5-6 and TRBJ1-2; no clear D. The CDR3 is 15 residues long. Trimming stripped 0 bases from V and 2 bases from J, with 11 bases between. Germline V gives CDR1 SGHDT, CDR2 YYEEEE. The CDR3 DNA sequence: TGTGCCAGCAGCTTGGTGGGCGGGATAAACTATGGCTACACCTTC. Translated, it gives CASSLVGGINYGYTF.

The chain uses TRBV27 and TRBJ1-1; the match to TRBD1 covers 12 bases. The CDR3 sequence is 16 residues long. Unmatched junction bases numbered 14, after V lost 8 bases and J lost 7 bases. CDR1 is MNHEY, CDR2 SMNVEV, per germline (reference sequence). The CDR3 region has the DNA TGTGCCAGCCGGGATTGGGACAGGGGGCCCGGTGGTGAAGCTTTCTTT. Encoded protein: CASRDWDRGPGGEAFF.

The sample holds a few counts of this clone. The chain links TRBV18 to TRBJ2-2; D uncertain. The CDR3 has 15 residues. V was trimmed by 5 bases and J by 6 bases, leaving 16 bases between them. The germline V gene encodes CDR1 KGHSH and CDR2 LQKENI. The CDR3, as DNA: TGTGCCAGCTCAGCTCCCTCGGTTCGTCCCGGGGAGCTGTTTTTT. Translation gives CASSAPSVRPGELFF. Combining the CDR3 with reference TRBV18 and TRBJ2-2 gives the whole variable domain NAGVMQNPRHLVRRRGQEARLRCSPMKGHSHVYWYRQLPEEGLKFMVYLQKENIIDESGMPKERFSAEFPKEGPSILRIQQVVRGDSAAYFCASSAPSVRPGELFFGEGSRLTVL.

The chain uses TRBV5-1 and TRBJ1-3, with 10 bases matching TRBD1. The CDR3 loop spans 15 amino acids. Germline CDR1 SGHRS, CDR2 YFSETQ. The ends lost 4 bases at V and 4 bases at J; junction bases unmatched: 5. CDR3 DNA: TGCGCCAGCAGCGTCGACAGGGGGCCCGGAAACACCATATATTTT. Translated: CASSVDRGPGNTIYF.

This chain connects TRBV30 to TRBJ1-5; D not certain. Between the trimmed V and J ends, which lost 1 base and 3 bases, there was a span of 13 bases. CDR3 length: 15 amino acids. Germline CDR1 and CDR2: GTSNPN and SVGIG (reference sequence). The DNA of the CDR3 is TGTGCCTGGAGTGGGTTCAGCACCAACAATCAGCCCCAGCATTTT. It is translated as CAWSGFSTNNQPQHF.

The CDR3 spells CASGPASGYTGELFF. The CDR3 region has the DNA TGCGCCAGTGGCCCCGCTAGCGGGTACACCGGGGAGCTGTTTTTT. This chain links TRBV5-1 with TRBJ2-2; TRBD2 matches at 8 bases. The junction had 9 bases not matched to a gene; V was cut back by 8 bases and J by 3 bases. There are 15 residues in the CDR3. Germline V gene data show CDR1 as SGHRS and CDR2 as YFSETQ.

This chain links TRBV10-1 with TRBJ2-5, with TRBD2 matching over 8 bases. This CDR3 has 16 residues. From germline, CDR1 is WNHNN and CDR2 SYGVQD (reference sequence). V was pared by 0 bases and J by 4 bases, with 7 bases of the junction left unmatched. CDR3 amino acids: CASSESRAGVGETQYF. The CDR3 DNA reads TGCGCCAGCAGTGAGTCTCGAGCGGGAGTGGGAGAGACCCAGTACTTC.